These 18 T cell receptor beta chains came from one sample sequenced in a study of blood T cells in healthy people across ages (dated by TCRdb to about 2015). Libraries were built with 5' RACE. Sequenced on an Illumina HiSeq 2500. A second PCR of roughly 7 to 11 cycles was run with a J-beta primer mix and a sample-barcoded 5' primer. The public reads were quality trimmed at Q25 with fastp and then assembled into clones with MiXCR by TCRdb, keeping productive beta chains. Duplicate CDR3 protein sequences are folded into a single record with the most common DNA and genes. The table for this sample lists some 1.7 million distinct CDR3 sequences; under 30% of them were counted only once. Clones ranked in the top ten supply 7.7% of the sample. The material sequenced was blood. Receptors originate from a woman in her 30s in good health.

The CDR3 DNA follows: TGTGCCAGCAGTTTCGCGTCAGGGAGGCAGGACGAGCAGTACTTC. As protein: CASSFASGRQDEQYF. The chain carries TRBV12-3 or TRBV12-4 and TRBJ2-7, with D possibly matching TRBD2 (6 bases). Trimming shortened V by 3 bases and J by 5 bases, and 17 bases separated the two germline ends. The CDR3 sequence is 15 residues long.

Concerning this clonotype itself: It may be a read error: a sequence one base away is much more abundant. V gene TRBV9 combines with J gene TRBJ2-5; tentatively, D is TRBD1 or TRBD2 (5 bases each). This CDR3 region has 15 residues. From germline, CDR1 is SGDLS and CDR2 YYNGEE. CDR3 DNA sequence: TGTGCCAGCGGCGTAGATGAGGGGCTTCGGGGTGAGCAGTACTTC. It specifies CASGVDEGLRGEQYF.

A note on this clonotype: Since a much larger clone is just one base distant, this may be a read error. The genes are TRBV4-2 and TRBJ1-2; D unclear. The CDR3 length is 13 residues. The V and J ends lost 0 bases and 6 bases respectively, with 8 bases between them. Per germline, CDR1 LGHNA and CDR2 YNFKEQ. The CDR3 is CASSQEESHGYTF. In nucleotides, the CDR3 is TGTGCCAGCAGCCAAGAGGAGAGCCATGGCTACACCTTC.

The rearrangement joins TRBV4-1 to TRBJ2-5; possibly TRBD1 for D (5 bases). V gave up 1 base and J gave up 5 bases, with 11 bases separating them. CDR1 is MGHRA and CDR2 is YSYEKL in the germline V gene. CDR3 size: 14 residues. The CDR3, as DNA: TGCGCCAGCAGCCAAGTGGGGTGGGGCGAGACCCAGTACTTC. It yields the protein CASSQVGWGETQYF.

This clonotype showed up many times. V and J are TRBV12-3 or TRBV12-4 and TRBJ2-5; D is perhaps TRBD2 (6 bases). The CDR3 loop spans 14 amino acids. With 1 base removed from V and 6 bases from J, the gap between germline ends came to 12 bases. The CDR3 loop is CASSLVRGTQTQYF. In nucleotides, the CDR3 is TGTGCCAGCAGTTTAGTTCGCGGGACGCAGACCCAGTACTTC.

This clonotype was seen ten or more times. This CDR3 is CATSDWTSGSTDTQYF. CDR3 nucleotides: TGTGCCACCAGTGACTGGACTAGCGGTAGCACAGATACGCAGTATTTT. The chain is built from TRBV24-1 and TRBJ2-3; 10 nucleotides match TRBD2. CDR1 is KGHDR, CDR2 SFDVKD, per germline. The CDR3 spans 16 residues. Trimming took 4 bases from V and 0 from J; bases not matched to a gene: 3.

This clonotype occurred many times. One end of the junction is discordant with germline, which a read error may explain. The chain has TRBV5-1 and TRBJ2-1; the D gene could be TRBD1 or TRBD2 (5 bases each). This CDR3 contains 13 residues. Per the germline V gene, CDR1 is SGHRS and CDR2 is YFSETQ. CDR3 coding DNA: TGTGCCAGCTCACCGAGAGGGGCGAATGAGCAGTTCTTC. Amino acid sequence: CASSPRGANEQFF.

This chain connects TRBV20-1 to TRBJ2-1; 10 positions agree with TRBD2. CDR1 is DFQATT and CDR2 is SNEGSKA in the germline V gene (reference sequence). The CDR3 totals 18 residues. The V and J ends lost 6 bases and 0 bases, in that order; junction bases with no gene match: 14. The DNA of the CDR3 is TGCAGTGCCCCCAGGGACTTAGCGGGAGGACCCTCCTACAATGAGCAGTTCTTC. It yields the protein CSAPRDLAGGPSYNEQFF.

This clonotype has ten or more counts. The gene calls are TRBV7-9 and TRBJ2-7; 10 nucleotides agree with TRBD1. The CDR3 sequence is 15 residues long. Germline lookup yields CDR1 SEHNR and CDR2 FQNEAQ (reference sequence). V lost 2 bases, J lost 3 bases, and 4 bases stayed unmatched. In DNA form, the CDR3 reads TGTGCCAGCAGCTTAACCAGGACAGGGGGCTACGAGCAGTACTTC. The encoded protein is CASSLTRTGGYEQYF.

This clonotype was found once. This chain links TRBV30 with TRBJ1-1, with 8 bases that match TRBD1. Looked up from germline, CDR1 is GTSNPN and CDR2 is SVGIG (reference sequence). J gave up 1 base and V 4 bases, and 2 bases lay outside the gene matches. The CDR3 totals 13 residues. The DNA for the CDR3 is TGTGCCTGGACGGACAGGGAGAACACTGAAGCTTTCTTT. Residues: CAWTDRENTEAFF.

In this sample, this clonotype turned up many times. CDR3 sequence (DNA): TGTGCCAGCAACCCAAACAGGGCCAACTATGGCTACACCTTC. Encoded protein: CASNPNRANYGYTF. V usage is TRBV6-2 or TRBV6-3 and J usage is TRBJ1-2; D might be TRBD1 (6 bases). The germline gives CDR1 MNHEY, CDR2 SVGEGT. Trimming took off 7 bases at V and 2 bases at J, with 14 bases between the two ends. The CDR3 consists of 14 residues.

The CDR3 DNA follows: TGCGCCAGCAGCTATGGACAGGGAACTGAAGCTTTCTTT. Amino acid sequence: CASSYGQGTEAFF. This chain connects TRBV5-1 to TRBJ1-1, with TRBD1 matching 8 bases. The CDR3 consists of 13 residues. After removal of 3 bases from V and 5 bases from J, the junction contained 3 bases not matched to a gene. From germline, CDR1 is SGHRS and CDR2 YFSETQ. Based on the CDR3 plus reference TRBV5-1 and TRBJ1-1, the full variable domain is KAGVTQTPRYLIKTRGQQVTLSCSPISGHRSVSWYQQTPGQGLQFLFEYFSETQRNKGNFPGRFSGRQFSNSRSEMNVSTLELGDSALYLCASSYGQGTEAFFGQGTRLTVV.

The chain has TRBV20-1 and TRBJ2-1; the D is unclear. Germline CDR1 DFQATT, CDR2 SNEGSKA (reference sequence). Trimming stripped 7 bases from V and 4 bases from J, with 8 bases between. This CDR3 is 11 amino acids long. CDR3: CSGEDYNEQFF. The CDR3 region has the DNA TGCAGTGGCGAAGATTACAATGAGCAGTTCTTC.

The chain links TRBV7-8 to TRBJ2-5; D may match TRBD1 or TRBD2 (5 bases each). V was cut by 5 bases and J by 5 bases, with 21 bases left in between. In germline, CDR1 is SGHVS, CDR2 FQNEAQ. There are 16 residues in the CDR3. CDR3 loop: CASSPAVGQGGETQYF. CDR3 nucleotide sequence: TGTGCCAGCAGCCCCGCGGTTGGGCAGGGCGGGGAGACCCAGTACTTC.

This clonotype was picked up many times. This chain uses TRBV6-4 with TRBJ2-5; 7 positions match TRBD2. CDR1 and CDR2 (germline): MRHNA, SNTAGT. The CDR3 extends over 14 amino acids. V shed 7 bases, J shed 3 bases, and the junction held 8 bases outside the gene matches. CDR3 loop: CASTEGGGEETQYF. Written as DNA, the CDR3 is TGTGCCAGCACCGAAGGTGGGGGGGAAGAGACCCAGTACTTC.

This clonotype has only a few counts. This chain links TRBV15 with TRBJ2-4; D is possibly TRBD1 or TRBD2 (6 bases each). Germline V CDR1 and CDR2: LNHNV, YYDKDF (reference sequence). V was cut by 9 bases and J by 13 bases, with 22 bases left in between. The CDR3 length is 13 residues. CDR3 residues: CATGGRGRGEQYF. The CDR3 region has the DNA TGTGCCACAGGGGGGAGAGGCCGGGGTGAGCAGTACTTC.

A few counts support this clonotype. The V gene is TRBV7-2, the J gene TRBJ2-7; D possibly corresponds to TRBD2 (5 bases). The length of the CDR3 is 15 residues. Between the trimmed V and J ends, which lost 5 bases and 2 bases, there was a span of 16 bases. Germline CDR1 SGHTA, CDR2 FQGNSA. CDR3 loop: CASSERTGSTYEQYF. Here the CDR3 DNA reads TGTGCCAGCAGCGAAAGGACGGGGTCCACCTACGAGCAGTACTTC.

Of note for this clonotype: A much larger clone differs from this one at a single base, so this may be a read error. CDR3 sequence: CVSTLGQILQETQYF. The DNA for the CDR3 is TGTGTCAGCACCCTCGGACAGATTCTACAAGAGACCCAGTACTTC. The rearrangement uses TRBV12-3 or TRBV12-4 and TRBJ2-5; D is possibly TRBD1 (6 bases). The CDR3 sequence is 15 residues long.